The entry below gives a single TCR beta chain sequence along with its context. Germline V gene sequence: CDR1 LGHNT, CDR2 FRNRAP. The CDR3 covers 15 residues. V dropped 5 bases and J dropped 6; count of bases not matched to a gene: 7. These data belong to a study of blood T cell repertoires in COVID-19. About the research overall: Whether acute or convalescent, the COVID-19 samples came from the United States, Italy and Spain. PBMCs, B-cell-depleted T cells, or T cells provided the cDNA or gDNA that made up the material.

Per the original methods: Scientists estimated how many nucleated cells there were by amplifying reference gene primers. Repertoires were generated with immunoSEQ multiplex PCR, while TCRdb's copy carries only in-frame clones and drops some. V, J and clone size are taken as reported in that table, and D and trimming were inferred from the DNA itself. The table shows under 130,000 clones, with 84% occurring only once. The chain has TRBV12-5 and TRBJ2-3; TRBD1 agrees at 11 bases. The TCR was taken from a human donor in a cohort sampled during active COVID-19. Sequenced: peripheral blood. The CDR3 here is CASGPRDRGSDTQYF. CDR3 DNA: TGTGCTAGTGGTCCGCGGGACAGGGGGTCGGATACGCAGTATTTT.